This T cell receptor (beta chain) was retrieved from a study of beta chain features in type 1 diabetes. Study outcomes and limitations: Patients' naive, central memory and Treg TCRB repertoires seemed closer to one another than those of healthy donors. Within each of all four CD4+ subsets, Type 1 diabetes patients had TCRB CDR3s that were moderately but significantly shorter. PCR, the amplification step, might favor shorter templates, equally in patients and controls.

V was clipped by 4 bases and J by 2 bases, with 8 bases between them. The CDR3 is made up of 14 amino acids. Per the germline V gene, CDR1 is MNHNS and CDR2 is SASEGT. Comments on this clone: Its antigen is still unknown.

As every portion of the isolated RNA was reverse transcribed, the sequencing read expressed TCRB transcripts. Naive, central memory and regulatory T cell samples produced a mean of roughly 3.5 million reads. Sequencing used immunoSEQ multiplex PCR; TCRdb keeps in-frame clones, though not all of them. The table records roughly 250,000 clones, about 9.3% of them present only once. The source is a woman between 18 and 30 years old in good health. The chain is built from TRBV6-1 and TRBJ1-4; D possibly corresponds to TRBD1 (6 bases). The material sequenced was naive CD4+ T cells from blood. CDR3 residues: CASSAGATNEKLFF. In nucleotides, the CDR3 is TGTGCCAGCAGTGCAGGGGCCACTAATGAAAAACTGTTTTTT.